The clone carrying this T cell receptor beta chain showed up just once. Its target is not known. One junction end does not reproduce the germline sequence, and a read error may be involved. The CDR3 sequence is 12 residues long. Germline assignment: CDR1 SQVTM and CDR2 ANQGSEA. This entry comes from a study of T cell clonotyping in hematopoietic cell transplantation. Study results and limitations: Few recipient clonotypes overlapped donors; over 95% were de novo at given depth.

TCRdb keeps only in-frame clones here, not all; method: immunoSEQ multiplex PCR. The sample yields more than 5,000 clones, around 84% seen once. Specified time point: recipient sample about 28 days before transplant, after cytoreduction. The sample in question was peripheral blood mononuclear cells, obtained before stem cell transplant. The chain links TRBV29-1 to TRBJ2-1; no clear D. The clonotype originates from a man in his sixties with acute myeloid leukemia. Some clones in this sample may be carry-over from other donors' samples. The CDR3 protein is CSDEEPQDAQFF. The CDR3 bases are TGCAGCGATGAAGAGCCGCAGGATGCTCAGTTCTTC.